Presented here are 23 T cell receptor beta chains from one specimen sequenced in a study of T cell responses to AZD1222 COVID-19 vaccine. Sequencing used immunoSEQ multiplex PCR; TCRdb keeps in-frame clones, though not all of them. The table lists roughly 46,000 clones, approximately 90% of them singletons, with roughly 25% in the top ten. The specimen comprised peripheral blood, sampled 28 days after the second AZD1222 dose. The receptors here all came from an adult who received the AZD1222 COVID-19 vaccine.

This chain uses TRBV27 with TRBJ2-5; D is unclear. Germline-derived CDR1 and CDR2 are MNHEY and SMNVEV (reference sequence). The CDR3 has 14 amino acids. The V end was cut by 3 bases, the J end by 4 bases, with 12 bases between. The CDR3, as DNA: TGTGCCAGCAGTTTTCTTAGTTCAGCAGAGACCCAGTACTTC. Protein product: CASSFLSSAETQYF.

The rearrangement links TRBV6-4 to TRBJ1-2, with 9 nucleotides matching TRBD1. Per germline, CDR1 MRHNA and CDR2 SNTAGT. The CDR3 totals 13 residues. V was clipped by 4 bases and J by 7 bases; unmatched bases: 4. CDR3 sequence reads: CASSAQGAGGYTF. DNA for the CDR3: TGTGCCAGCAGTGCACAGGGGGCTGGTGGCTACACCTTC.

The rearrangement links TRBV7-9 to TRBJ1-6; no clear D. This CDR3 contains 16 residues. CDR1 and CDR2 (germline): SEHNR, FQNEAQ (reference sequence). The V and J ends lost 5 bases and 9 bases respectively, with 20 bases between them. CDR3 in DNA: TGTGCCAGCAGCCGCCCCGCGGAGGGCAGTAGTTCACCCCTCCACTTT. This sequence encodes CASSRPAEGSSSPLHF. Drawing the rest from reference TRBV7-9 and TRBJ1-6, the complete variable domain is DTGVSQNPRHKITKRGQNVTFRCDPISEHNRLYWYRQTLGQGPEFLTYFQNEAQLEKSRLLSDRFSAERPKGSFSTLEIQRTEQGDSAMYLCASSRPAEGSSSPLHFGNGTRLTVT.

This clone has a single count. The chain couples TRBV2 to TRBJ1-6; D unresolved. The V gene's germline CDR1 is SNHLY and CDR2 FYNNEI. The CDR3 spans 15 residues. V gave up 4 bases and J gave up 11 bases, with 18 bases separating them. The CDR3 region is CASSVGSTNKPPLHF. The CDR3 DNA reads TGTGCCAGCAGTGTAGGGAGCACCAACAAGCCACCCCTCCACTTT.

This chain joins TRBV6-5 and TRBJ2-3, with 9 bases identical to TRBD2. Germline V gene data show CDR1 as MNHEY and CDR2 as SVGAGI. The junction had 6 bases not matched to a gene; V was cut back by 8 bases and J by 3 bases. The CDR3 runs 14 residues. CDR3 amino acids: CASGAGGRTDTQYF. DNA of the CDR3: TGTGCCAGCGGGGCGGGGGGGAGGACAGATACGCAGTATTTT.

The sample holds a few counts of this clone. This sequence joins TRBV12-3 or TRBV12-4 and TRBJ2-2; tentative D call: TRBD2 (6 bases). The CDR3 loop spans 13 amino acids. Between the trimmed V and J ends, which lost 3 bases and 7 bases, there was a span of 9 bases. CDR3 in amino acids: CASSLRGGGELFF. The DNA for the CDR3 is TGTGCCAGCAGTTTGCGGGGAGGCGGGGAGCTGTTTTTT.

The V and J genes are TRBV6-5 and TRBJ2-1; tentative D call: TRBD1 (6 bases). The germline CDR1 and CDR2 sequences are MNHEY and SVGAGI. This CDR3 is 14 amino acids long. The V end lost 5 bases, the J end lost 6 bases, and 14 bases lay between the germline ends. DNA for the CDR3: TGTGCCAGCAGTCCCATTACAGGGCTCAATGAGCAGTTCTTC. Its translation: CASSPITGLNEQFF.

The rearrangement joins TRBV7-2 to TRBJ1-5; tentatively, D is TRBD1 (5 bases). Germline lookup yields CDR1 SGHTA and CDR2 FQGNSA. V lost 0 bases and J lost 6, with 15 bases in between. The CDR3 is 16 residues long. Written as DNA, the CDR3 is TGTGCCAGCAGCTTAGCACCTTCCGGGGGGACTCAGCCCCAGCATTTT. Protein: CASSLAPSGGTQPQHF.

This chain joins TRBV11-3 and TRBJ2-1, with a possible D match to TRBD1 (5 bases). The V end lost 4 bases, the J end lost 6 bases, and 19 bases lay between the germline ends. Per the germline V gene, CDR1 is SGHNT and CDR2 is YENEEA. The length of the CDR3 is 16 residues. The CDR3 DNA reads as TGTGCCAGCAGCTCGCCTGGGGCAGGTAATAGCAATGAGCAGTTCTTC. Translation gives CASSSPGAGNSNEQFF. Full variable domain (rest looked up from reference TRBV11-3 and TRBJ2-1): EAGVVQSPRYKIIEKKQPVAFWCNPISGHNTLYWYLQNLGQGPELLIRYENEEAVDDSQLPKDRFSAERLKGVDSTLKIQPAELGDSAVYLCASSSPGAGNSNEQFFGPGTRLTVL.

Only one count was recorded for this clone. This rearrangement joins TRBV4-3 to TRBJ2-6; D may match TRBD1 or TRBD2 (5 bases each). This CDR3 spans 17 amino acids. CDR1 is LGHNA, CDR2 YSLEER, per germline. Trimming pared 1 base from V and 2 bases from J, leaving 12 bases between. CDR3 region: CASSQGGTRPGANVLTF. Here the CDR3 DNA reads TGCGCCAGCAGCCAAGGGGGGACCAGACCTGGGGCCAACGTCCTGACTTTC.

This clone was seen more than once but under ten times. Other DNA sequences from this sample encode an identical CDR3 as well. The chain uses TRBV14 and TRBJ1-2, with D perhaps matching TRBD1 (6 bases). V shed 3 bases and J shed 7 bases, with 9 bases lying between them. CDR1 and CDR2 from the germline V gene are SGHDN and FVKESK. This CDR3 is built from 12 residues. For the CDR3, the DNA is TGTGCCAGCAGCCACTCAGGGGCTGGCTACACCTTC. It is translated as CASSHSGAGYTF.

CDR3 in DNA: TGTGCCAGCAGTGAGACAGGGGGGGGCTATGGCTACACCTTC. Its translation is CASSETGGGYGYTF. The chain employs TRBV6-4 and TRBJ1-2; 9 bases fit TRBD1. The CDR3 extends over 14 amino acids. The germline V gene encodes CDR1 MRHNA and CDR2 SNTAGT. V was clipped by 3 bases and J by 4 bases; unmatched bases: 3.

The gene calls are TRBV27 and TRBJ1-3; D call uncertain. The CDR3 loop spans 18 amino acids. Germline V gene sequence: CDR1 MNHEY, CDR2 SMNVEV (reference sequence). V lost 5 bases, J lost 0 bases, and 20 bases lay in between. CDR3 coding DNA: TGTGCCAGCAGTACCTCCCTAGTGTCGGCTGTCTCTGGAAACACCATATATTTT. This sequence encodes CASSTSLVSAVSGNTIYF.

The chain combines TRBV28 with TRBJ2-1, with 8 bases matching TRBD2. After removal of 6 bases from V and 7 bases from J, the junction contained 14 bases not matched to a gene. Germline CDR1 is MDHEN and CDR2 is SYDVKM. The CDR3 runs 16 residues. CDR3 nucleotides: TGTGCCAGCAGGCCCACCCCCAGCGGGAGCTTGAATGAGCAGTTCTTC. Protein product: CASRPTPSGSLNEQFF.

J is TRBJ1-6 and V is TRBV27; D perhaps matches TRBD1 (5 bases). This CDR3 comprises 16 residues. Germline assignment: CDR1 MNHEY and CDR2 SMNVEV (reference sequence). The V end lost 5 bases, the J end lost 9 bases, and 20 bases lay between the germline ends. CDR3 sequence: CASSPWRGAGSSPLHF. The CDR3, as DNA: TGTGCCAGCAGTCCCTGGCGTGGGGCAGGGAGTTCACCCCTCCACTTT.

The chain couples TRBV10-3 to TRBJ2-1; TRBD1 agrees at 9 bases. With V trimmed by 5 bases and J by 5 bases, 4 bases remained unmatched. Germline V gives CDR1 ENHRY, CDR2 SYGVKD. The CDR3 extends over 14 amino acids. The CDR3 loop reads CAISPGQGNNEQFF. As DNA, the CDR3 is TGTGCCATCAGTCCGGGACAGGGCAACAATGAGCAGTTCTTC.

This chain uses TRBV11-2 with TRBJ1-3; unclear D gene. This CDR3 comprises 17 residues. CDR1 and CDR2 from the germline V gene are SGHAT and FQNNGV. Trimming removed 0 bases from V and 0 bases from J, with 12 bases in between. In DNA form, the CDR3 reads TGTGCCAGCAGCTTAGATCCCCCGGGTTACTCTGGAAACACCATATATTTT. This encodes CASSLDPPGYSGNTIYF.

The chain couples TRBV11-2 to TRBJ1-1, with 8 bases matching TRBD1. The CDR3 is made up of 14 amino acids. The V gene's germline CDR1 is SGHAT and CDR2 FQNNGV. Trimming took 5 bases from V and 4 from J; bases not matched to a gene: 6. The CDR3 nucleotides read TGTGCCAGCAGCCTCGGACAGGGCGGCACTGAAGCTTTCTTT. Translation: CASSLGQGGTEAFF.

This chain joins TRBV18 and TRBJ2-7; tentative D call: TRBD2 (6 bases). This CDR3 has 15 amino acids. CDR1 KGHSH and CDR2 LQKENI come from the germline V gene. V lost 3 bases to trimming and J lost 0 bases, with 12 bases between them. CDR3 amino acids: CASSPAGLSSYEQYF. The CDR3, as DNA: TGTGCCAGCTCACCTGCAGGACTATCCTCCTACGAGCAGTACTTC.

The chain has TRBV29-1 and TRBJ1-5, with D unresolved. CDR3 size: 12 residues. Deletions cut 5 bases from V and 0 bases from J, with 5 bases between. Germline V gives CDR1 SQVTM, CDR2 ANQGSEA. CDR3 protein: CSVSDSNQPQHF. The DNA for the CDR3 is TGCAGCGTTTCGGATAGCAATCAGCCCCAGCATTTT.

The rearrangement joins TRBV11-1 to TRBJ2-3, with 7 bases that match TRBD1. This CDR3 region has 15 residues. V lost 4 bases to trimming and J lost 3 bases; unmatched junction nucleotides: 7. Germline V gene lookup returns CDR1 SGHAT and CDR2 FQDESV (reference sequence). DNA for the CDR3: TGTGCCAGCAGCTCGGGACAGCGATTAACAGATACGCAGTATTTT. Its translation: CASSSGQRLTDTQYF.

This chain connects TRBV6-1 to TRBJ1-4, with a tentative D call TRBD1 (6 bases). V was cut by 3 bases and J by 1 base, with 12 bases left in between. This CDR3 has 16 amino acids. Germline V gene sequence: CDR1 MNHNS, CDR2 SASEGT. The CDR3 region is CASSDVEGVTNEKLFF. CDR3 nucleotide sequence: TGTGCCAGCAGTGACGTAGAGGGGGTAACTAATGAAAAACTGTTTTTT.

This chain links TRBV2 with TRBJ2-7; D unclear. The CDR3 loop spans 13 amino acids. V dropped 6 bases and J dropped 2 bases, with 11 bases sitting between them. The germline V gene has CDR1 SNHLY and CDR2 FYNNEI. The CDR3, as DNA: TGTGCCAGCAGATTGGTGCTAGCCTACGAGCAGTACTTC. This sequence encodes CASRLVLAYEQYF.